These T cell receptor beta chains were read from a single sample in a study of T cell changes during pregnancy in multiple sclerosis. TCRdb keeps only in-frame clones here, not all; method: immunoSEQ multiplex PCR. Among approximately 40,000 clones, 75% to 90% were seen once, and the ten largest hold 5.2%. The source material was peripheral blood, sampled in the first trimester of pregnancy. The receptors stem from a female donor in good health, enrolled as a control in a pregnancy study. The CDR3 runs from the conserved cysteine through the conserved F or W. Each record gives: CDR3 protein, CDR3 DNA, J gene, V gene, clone size, D gene. The D gene is left open where the match is weak. Clone sizes are given selectively: once, few, many, or a class where the clone is expanded.

CDR3aa: CSVPSRTSPSSYNEQFF; CDR3nt: TGCAGCGTCCCTTCCCGTACTAGCCCCAGCTCCTACAATGAGCAGTTCTTC; j_gene: TRBJ2-1; v_gene: TRBV29-1; abundance: NA; d_gene: NA
CDR3aa: CASSQELDRVTEAFF; CDR3nt: TGTGCCAGCAGCCAAGAATTGGACAGGGTCACTGAAGCTTTCTTT; j_gene: TRBJ1-1; v_gene: TRBV4-2; abundance: NA; d_gene: TRBD1
CDR3aa: CASSFRTASTDTQYF; CDR3nt: TGTGCCAGCAGTTTCCGGACAGCTAGCACAGATACGCAGTATTTT; j_gene: TRBJ2-3; v_gene: TRBV27; abundance: NA; d_gene: NA
CDR3aa: CASSQEVSGGFGGGMNTEAFF; CDR3nt: TGCGCCAGCAGCCAAGAGGTCTCAGGGGGCTTTGGGGGAGGGATGAACACTGAAGCTTTCTTT; j_gene: TRBJ1-1; v_gene: TRBV4-1; abundance: NA; d_gene: TRBD1
CDR3aa: CAWSVPTSGLLDTQYF; CDR3nt: TGTGCCTGGAGTGTCCCGACTAGCGGGCTTCTGGATACGCAGTATTTT; j_gene: TRBJ2-3; v_gene: TRBV30; abundance: NA; d_gene: TRBD2
CDR3aa: CASSVSLAGDTGELFF; CDR3nt: TGTGCCAGCAGCGTATCCCTAGCGGGGGACACCGGGGAGCTGTTTTTT; j_gene: TRBJ2-2; v_gene: TRBV9; abundance: NA; d_gene: TRBD2
CDR3aa: CASSGNRYEQYF; CDR3nt: TGTGCCAGCAGCGGCAACAGGTACGAGCAGTACTTC; j_gene: TRBJ2-7; v_gene: TRBV7-8; abundance: NA; d_gene: NA
CDR3aa: CASSRTGDGNQPQHF; CDR3nt: TGTGCCAGCAGCCGGACAGGGGATGGCAATCAGCCCCAGCATTTT; j_gene: TRBJ1-5; v_gene: TRBV5-5; abundance: NA; d_gene: TRBD1
CDR3aa: CASRLVPATNEKLFF; CDR3nt: TGTGCCAGTAGGTTAGTTCCTGCAACTAATGAAAAACTGTTTTTT; j_gene: TRBJ1-4; v_gene: TRBV19; abundance: once; d_gene: NA
CDR3aa: CASSLAQGGRTTQYF; CDR3nt: TGTGCCAGCAGCTTAGCGCAGGGGGGCCGGACGACCCAGTACTTC; j_gene: TRBJ2-5; v_gene: TRBV7-2; abundance: NA; d_gene: NA
CDR3aa: CASSEYRDTGELFF; CDR3nt: TGTGCCAGCAGTGAATACAGGGACACCGGGGAGCTGTTTTTT; j_gene: TRBJ2-2; v_gene: TRBV25-1; abundance: many; d_gene: NA
CDR3aa: CASSVANSGNTIYF; CDR3nt: TGTGCCAGCAGCGTAGCCAACTCTGGAAACACCATATATTTT; j_gene: TRBJ1-3; v_gene: TRBV9; abundance: NA; d_gene: NA
CDR3aa: CASSLSTGGAEQYF; CDR3nt: TGCGCCAGCAGCTTGAGTACAGGGGGAGCCGAGCAGTACTTC; j_gene: TRBJ2-7; v_gene: TRBV5-1; abundance: NA; d_gene: TRBD1
CDR3aa: CASSYGGQGSDTQYF; CDR3nt: TGTGCCAGCAGTTACGGGGGACAGGGGTCAGATACGCAGTATTTT; j_gene: TRBJ2-3; v_gene: TRBV6-5; abundance: NA; d_gene: TRBD1
CDR3aa: CASSHSGTVGWGTEAFF; CDR3nt: TGTGCCAGCAGCCACTCCGGGACAGTTGGTTGGGGGACTGAAGCTTTCTTT; j_gene: TRBJ1-1; v_gene: TRBV9; abundance: few; d_gene: TRBD1
CDR3aa: CASSFGQGLDEQFF; CDR3nt: TGTGCCAGCAGCTTCGGGCAGGGTCTCGATGAGCAGTTCTTC; j_gene: TRBJ2-1; v_gene: TRBV11-3; abundance: NA; d_gene: NA
CDR3aa: CASSLDSQTAAFF; CDR3nt: TGTGCCAGCAGTTTGGACTCCCAAACCGCGGCTTTCTTT; j_gene: TRBJ1-1; v_gene: TRBV7-3; abundance: NA; d_gene: NA
CDR3aa: CATSTLTAKGTEAFF; CDR3nt: TGTGCCACCAGCACGTTGACCGCTAAGGGGACTGAAGCTTTCTTT; j_gene: TRBJ1-1; v_gene: TRBV15; abundance: NA; d_gene: NA
CDR3aa: CSVPQGRETQYF; CDR3nt: TGCAGCGTTCCCCAGGGGCGGGAGACCCAGTACTTC; j_gene: TRBJ2-5; v_gene: TRBV29-1; abundance: NA; d_gene: NA
CDR3aa: CATLGGTTNQPQHF; CDR3nt: TGTGCCACCCTGGGCGGGACCACAAATCAGCCCCAGCATTTT; j_gene: TRBJ1-5; v_gene: TRBV19; abundance: NA; d_gene: NA
CDR3aa: CATSSFLTGGNSPLHF; CDR3nt: TGTGCCACCAGCAGTTTTTTGACAGGGGGGAATTCACCCCTCCACTTT; j_gene: TRBJ1-6; v_gene: TRBV15; abundance: few; d_gene: TRBD1
CDR3aa: CASSERDRSSYEQYF; CDR3nt: TGTGCCAGCAGCGAGCGGGACAGGAGCTCCTACGAGCAGTACTTC; j_gene: TRBJ2-7; v_gene: TRBV6-1; abundance: NA; d_gene: NA
CDR3aa: CASSRQGAFSGANVLTF; CDR3nt: TGTGCCAGCAGTCGACAGGGGGCCTTCTCTGGGGCCAACGTCCTGACTTTC; j_gene: TRBJ2-6; v_gene: TRBV9; abundance: NA; d_gene: TRBD1
CDR3aa: CASSVAPTGEGGNTIYF; CDR3nt: TGTGCCAGCAGCGTAGCCCCGACAGGGGAGGGAGGAAACACCATATATTTT; j_gene: TRBJ1-3; v_gene: TRBV9; abundance: NA; d_gene: TRBD1
CDR3aa: CASSFPASGGADTQYF; CDR3nt: TGTGCCAGCAGTTTTCCCGCTAGCGGGGGCGCAGATACGCAGTATTTT; j_gene: TRBJ2-3; v_gene: TRBV28; abundance: once; d_gene: TRBD2
CDR3aa: CASSVSLETQYF; CDR3nt: TGTGCCAGCAGCGTAAGCTTGGAGACCCAGTACTTC; j_gene: TRBJ2-5; v_gene: TRBV7-9; abundance: NA; d_gene: NA
CDR3aa: CASMADSFNQPQHF; CDR3nt: TGTGCCAGTATGGCCGACAGTTTCAATCAGCCCCAGCATTTT; j_gene: TRBJ1-5; v_gene: TRBV19; abundance: few; d_gene: NA
CDR3aa: CASSPGTGLNSPLHF; CDR3nt: TGTGCCAGCTCACCCGGGACAGGGCTTAATTCACCCCTCCACTTT; j_gene: TRBJ1-6; v_gene: TRBV18; abundance: NA; d_gene: TRBD1
CDR3aa: CAWRRPNPGTPYEQYF; CDR3nt: TGTGCCTGGAGAAGACCCAACCCCGGGACACCTTACGAGCAGTACTTC; j_gene: TRBJ2-7; v_gene: TRBV30; abundance: NA; d_gene: NA
CDR3aa: CASSLGHLSEAFF; CDR3nt: TGTGCCAGCAGCTTAGGACATCTATCGGAAGCTTTCTTT; j_gene: TRBJ1-1; v_gene: TRBV7-9; abundance: NA; d_gene: NA
CDR3aa: CASSRMTGFNEQYF; CDR3nt: TGTGCCAGCAGTCGGATGACAGGGTTCAACGAGCAGTACTTC; j_gene: TRBJ2-7; v_gene: TRBV6-1; abundance: NA; d_gene: TRBD1
CDR3aa: CASSGAGRTGKRNEQYF; CDR3nt: TGCGCCAGCAGCGGGGCGGGGCGGACAGGGAAAAGGAACGAGCAGTACTTC; j_gene: TRBJ2-7; v_gene: TRBV5-1; abundance: NA; d_gene: TRBD1
CDR3aa: CASSQVRTSGREQYF; CDR3nt: TGCGCCAGCAGCCAAGTGCGGACTAGTGGTCGCGAGCAGTACTTC; j_gene: TRBJ2-7; v_gene: TRBV4-1; abundance: NA; d_gene: TRBD2
CDR3aa: CASSTVTANTEAFF; CDR3nt: TGTGCCAGCAGCACCGTGACAGCGAACACTGAAGCTTTCTTT; j_gene: TRBJ1-1; v_gene: TRBV7-9; abundance: NA; d_gene: NA
CDR3aa: CASSFKETQYF; CDR3nt: TGCGCCAGCAGTTTTAAAGAGACCCAGTACTTC; j_gene: TRBJ2-5; v_gene: TRBV5-1; abundance: NA; d_gene: NA
CDR3aa: CASSLVQVTYEQYF; CDR3nt: TGTGCCAGCAGCTTGGTACAGGTTACCTACGAGCAGTACTTC; j_gene: TRBJ2-7; v_gene: TRBV5-6; abundance: NA; d_gene: NA
CDR3aa: CASSNQKVTGYEQYF; CDR3nt: TGTGCCAGCAGCAACCAAAAAGTGACGGGCTACGAGCAGTACTTC; j_gene: TRBJ2-7; v_gene: TRBV7-6; abundance: NA; d_gene: NA
CDR3aa: CSVPGLGIDTQYF; CDR3nt: TGCAGCGTTCCGGGACTAGGCATAGATACGCAGTATTTT; j_gene: TRBJ2-3; v_gene: TRBV29-1; abundance: NA; d_gene: TRBD2
CDR3aa: CASSFFLAGANVLTF; CDR3nt: TGTGCCAGCAGTTTTTTCCTTGCTGGGGCCAACGTCCTGACTTTC; j_gene: TRBJ2-6; v_gene: TRBV7-9; abundance: NA; d_gene: NA
CDR3aa: CASSLEVGGYEQYF; CDR3nt: TGTGCCAGCAGTTTGGAGGTCGGAGGCTACGAGCAGTACTTC; j_gene: TRBJ2-7; v_gene: TRBV6-5; abundance: NA; d_gene: NA
CDR3aa: CASSTGAQPQHF; CDR3nt: TGTGCCAGCTCGACAGGGGCTCAGCCCCAGCATTTT; j_gene: TRBJ1-5; v_gene: TRBV19; abundance: NA; d_gene: TRBD1
CDR3aa: CASSEAGGKRQPQHF; CDR3nt: TGTGCCAGCAGTGAAGCGGGAGGGAAACGTCAGCCCCAGCATTTT; j_gene: TRBJ1-5; v_gene: TRBV6-1; abundance: once; d_gene: NA